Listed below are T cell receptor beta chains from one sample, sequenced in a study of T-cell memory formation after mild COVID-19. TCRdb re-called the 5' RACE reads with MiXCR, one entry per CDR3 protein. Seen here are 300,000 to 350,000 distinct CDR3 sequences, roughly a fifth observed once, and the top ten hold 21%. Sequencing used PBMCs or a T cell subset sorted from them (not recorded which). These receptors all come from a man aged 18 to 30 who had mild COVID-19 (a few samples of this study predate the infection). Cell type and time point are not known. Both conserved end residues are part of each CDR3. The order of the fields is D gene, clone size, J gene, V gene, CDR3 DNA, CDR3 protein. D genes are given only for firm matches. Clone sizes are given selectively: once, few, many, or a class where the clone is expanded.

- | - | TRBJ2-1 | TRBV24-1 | TGTGCCACCAGTGATTGGGACACAGGTGAGCAGTTCTTC | CATSDWDTGEQFF
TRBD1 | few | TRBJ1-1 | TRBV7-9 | TGTGCCAGCAGTCCCAACAGGGGCACTGAAGCTTTCTTT | CASSPNRGTEAFF
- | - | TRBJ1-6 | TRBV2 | TGTGCCAGCAGCCTGTACGGGACACCTAATTCACCCCTCCACTTT | CASSLYGTPNSPLHF
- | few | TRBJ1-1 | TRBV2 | TGTGCCACGGCGGGACGGGCAAACACTGAAGCTTTCTTT | CATAGRANTEAFF
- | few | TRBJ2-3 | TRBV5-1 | TGCGCCAGCAGCTCCCTTAACACGCCCTTGGGGACAGATACGCAGTATTTT | CASSSLNTPLGTDTQYF
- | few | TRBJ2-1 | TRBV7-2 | TGTGCCAGCAGCTTAGATAGGGCGGGGTACAATGAGCAGTTCTTC | CASSLDRAGYNEQFF
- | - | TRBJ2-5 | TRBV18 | TGTGCCAGCTCCGGCCTGTTAGGGACCGCAGGAGAGACCCAGTACTTC | CASSGLLGTAGETQYF
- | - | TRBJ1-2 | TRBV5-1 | TGCGCCAGCAGCTTATACCGGGACGTCTCCTATGGCTACACCTTC | CASSLYRDVSYGYTF
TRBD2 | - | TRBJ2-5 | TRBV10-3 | TGTGCCATCAGTGACCCCTCTAGGGAGGGGGAGACCCAGTACTTC | CAISDPSREGETQYF
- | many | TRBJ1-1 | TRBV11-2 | TGTGCCAGCAGCTGGGGGGCGAACACTGAAGCTTTCTTT | CASSWGANTEAFF
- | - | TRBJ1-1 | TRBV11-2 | TGTGCCAGCAGCTTAGGTGTGGCACTAAGTGAAGCTTTCTTT | CASSLGVALSEAFF
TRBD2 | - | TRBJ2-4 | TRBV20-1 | TGCAGTGCTAGAGAAACCTCCGGGACTAGCCTGCAAAACATTCAGTACTTC | CSARETSGTSLQNIQYF
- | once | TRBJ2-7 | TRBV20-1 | TGCAGTGCTGAGTCTAACTACGAGCAGTACTTC | CSAESNYEQYF
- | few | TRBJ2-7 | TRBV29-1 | TGCAGCGTCGGACTCGTCGGGGGAACCTACGAGCAGTACTTC | CSVGLVGGTYEQYF
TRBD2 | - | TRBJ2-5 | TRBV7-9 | TGTGCCAGCAGCCTCCTAGCGGCCCAAGAGACCCAGTACTTC | CASSLLAAQETQYF
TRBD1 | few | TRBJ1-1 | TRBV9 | TGTGCCAGCAGCTCCCAGACAGGGCCCGCCGGCGACGAAGCTTTCTTT | CASSSQTGPAGDEAFF
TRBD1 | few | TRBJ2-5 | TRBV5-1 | TGCGCCAGCAGCAATCTCGGGACAGAAGAGACCCAGTACTTC | CASSNLGTEETQYF
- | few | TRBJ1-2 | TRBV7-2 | TGTGCCAGCAGCTTAGTGCGTCCAGGTGCCTATGGCTACACCTTC | CASSLVRPGAYGYTF
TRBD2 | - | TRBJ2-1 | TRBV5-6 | TGTGCCAGTAAAACCGGGACTACTACCTACAATGAGCAGTTCTTC | CASKTGTTTYNEQFF
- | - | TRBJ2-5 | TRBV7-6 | TGTGCCAGCAGCTTAGAATCCCCATTCAAGGAGACCCAGTACTTC | CASSLESPFKETQYF
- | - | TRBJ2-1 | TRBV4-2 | TGTGCCAGCAGCCAAGAGTGGGGGGGCTATGACAATGAGCAGTTCTTC | CASSQEWGGYDNEQFF
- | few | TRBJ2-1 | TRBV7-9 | TGTGCCAGCCGCACTCCGGGCTTCAATGAGCAGTTCTTC | CASRTPGFNEQFF
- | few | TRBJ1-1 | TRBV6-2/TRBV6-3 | TGTGCCAGCAGTACGCTGCACGGGATGAACACTGAAGCTTTCTTT | CASSTLHGMNTEAFF
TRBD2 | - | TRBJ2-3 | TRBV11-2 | TGTGCCAGCAGCTTAGGGCTAGCGGGGGAAACAGATACGCAGTATTTT | CASSLGLAGETDTQYF
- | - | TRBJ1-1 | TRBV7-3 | TGTGCCAGCAGCACGGACAGGAACACTGAAGCTTTCTTT | CASSTDRNTEAFF
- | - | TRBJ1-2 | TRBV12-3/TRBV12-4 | TGTGCCAGCAGTTTTTGGGTTTATGGCTACACCTTC | CASSFWVYGYTF
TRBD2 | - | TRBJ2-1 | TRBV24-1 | TGTGCCACCAGTGAAACCGGGGGGGCCCTCTTCAATGAGCAGTTCTTC | CATSETGGALFNEQFF